The 19 T cell receptor beta chains given below trace back to one sample, sequenced in a study of beta chain features in type 1 diabetes. The isolated RNA, all of it, was reverse transcribed, so expressed TCRB transcripts were what got sequenced. Repertoires were generated with immunoSEQ multiplex PCR, while TCRdb's copy carries only in-frame clones and drops some. Here the sample spans 450,000 to 600,000 clones, approximately 28% being singletons. The sequencing input was naive CD4+ T cells from blood. The receptor set was obtained from a man between 18 and 29 years old in good health.

This clone was detected only a few times. The gene calls are TRBV30 and TRBJ1-3; no clear D gene. In germline, CDR1 is GTSNPN, CDR2 SVGIG (reference sequence). V lost 2 bases to trimming and J lost 0 bases, with 11 bases between them. This CDR3 has 15 residues. CDR3 region: CAWSPTVYSGNTIYF. The CDR3 nucleotides read TGTGCCTGGAGTCCCACAGTCTACTCTGGAAACACCATATATTTT.

The chain is built from TRBV29-1 and TRBJ2-7, with TRBD1 matching over 8 bases. This CDR3 spans 11 amino acids. Per germline, CDR1 SQVTM and CDR2 ANQGSEA. Trimming cost V 6 bases and J 5 bases; bases outside gene matches: 3. The CDR3 reads CSVSGGNEQYF. For the CDR3, the DNA is TGCAGCGTGTCAGGGGGCAACGAGCAGTACTTC.

The CDR3 spells CASSTRGTQYF. CDR3 DNA sequence: TGTGCCAGCAGCACCCGTGGGACCCAGTACTTC. The chain recombines TRBV9 with TRBJ2-5; no firm D call. Per the germline V gene, CDR1 is SGDLS and CDR2 is YYNGEE. V lost 4 bases to trimming and J lost 7 bases, with 8 bases between them. The CDR3 length is 11 residues.

A few counts support this clone. The rearrangement uses TRBV9 and TRBJ2-5; tentatively, D is TRBD2 (7 bases). V gave up 0 bases and J gave up 4 bases, with 13 bases separating them. Germline V lookup: CDR1 SGDLS, CDR2 YYNGEE. The CDR3 has 15 residues. CDR3 sequence reads: CASSVGGPSGETQYF. CDR3 sequence (DNA): TGTGCCAGCAGCGTAGGGGGGCCTAGCGGAGAGACCCAGTACTTC.

The chain couples TRBV7-2 to TRBJ2-5; 8 positions match TRBD1. The trim removed 5 bases at V and 3 bases at J, leaving 8 bases unmatched. The germline V gene encodes CDR1 SGHTA and CDR2 FQGNSA. The CDR3 totals 15 residues. CDR3 amino acids: CASSARQGREETQYF. The CDR3 DNA reads TGTGCCAGCAGCGCCAGACAGGGGCGGGAAGAGACCCAGTACTTC.

This chain uses TRBV7-2 with TRBJ2-3, with TRBD2 identical over 8 bases. This CDR3 comprises 17 residues. Germline trimming cut 5 bases from V and 3 bases from J; bases unmatched to any gene: 13. Germline V lookup: CDR1 SGHTA, CDR2 FQGNSA. CDR3 coding DNA: TGTGCCAGCAGCCCATACCCGTCCAGCGGGAGAACAGATACGCAGTATTTT. It yields the protein CASSPYPSSGRTDTQYF. The complete variable domain, with remaining parts taken from reference TRBV7-2 and TRBJ2-3, reads GAGVSQSPSNKVTEKGKDVELRCDPISGHTALYWYRQSLGQGLEFLIYFQGNSAPDKSGLPSDRFSAERTGGSVSTLTIQRTQQEDSAVYLCASSPYPSSGRTDTQYFGPGTRLTVL.

This clone was detected a few times. V usage is TRBV27 and J usage is TRBJ1-5, with D uncertain. Germline CDR1 and CDR2: MNHEY and SMNVEV (reference sequence). The CDR3 is made up of 15 amino acids. V dropped 7 bases and J dropped 6 bases, with 19 bases sitting between them. CDR3: CASNRIGRPGQPQHF. DNA of the CDR3: TGTGCCAGCAATCGGATAGGCAGGCCTGGTCAGCCCCAGCATTTT.

Only a few counts were recorded for this clone. The rearrangement joins TRBV30 to TRBJ2-7; 11 positions match TRBD2. CDR1 and CDR2 from the germline V gene are GTSNPN and SVGIG (reference sequence). Trimming at V came to 1 base and at J to 6 bases, leaving 5 bases not matched to a gene. The CDR3 covers 14 residues. The CDR3 DNA sequence: TGTGCCTGGAGTGCACTAGCGGGAGTCTCCGAGCAGTACTTC. Protein product: CAWSALAGVSEQYF.

The chain links TRBV30 to TRBJ2-7; the match to TRBD2 covers 12 bases. J lost 2 bases, V lost 8 bases, and 13 bases had no gene match. From germline, CDR1 is GTSNPN and CDR2 SVGIG (reference sequence). This CDR3 comprises 16 residues. The CDR3 spells CAGTGLAGPSTYEQYF. CDR3 bases: TGTGCCGGAACGGGACTAGCGGGTCCTAGTACCTACGAGCAGTACTTC.

This clone came up a few times. The genes are TRBV2 and TRBJ2-1; the match to TRBD1 covers 8 bases. Germline V gene lookup returns CDR1 SNHLY and CDR2 FYNNEI. V was clipped by 2 bases and J by 7 bases; unmatched bases: 10. The CDR3 is 16 amino acids. The CDR3 region has the DNA TGTGCCAGCAGTGAAAGGTCAGGGGGCTTTACAAATGAGCAGTTCTTC. This sequence encodes CASSERSGGFTNEQFF.

This chain joins TRBV7-9 and TRBJ1-2; unclear D gene. The CDR3 covers 12 residues. Between the trimmed V and J ends, which lost 4 bases and 6 bases, there was a span of 9 bases. Germline CDR1 and CDR2: SEHNR and FQNEAQ (reference sequence). The DNA for the CDR3 is TGTGCCAGCAGCTATACGGCGAATGGCTACACCTTC. Its translation is CASSYTANGYTF.

This clone was seen a few times. This chain joins TRBV9 and TRBJ2-5, with 11 bases that match TRBD2. J lost 4 bases, V lost 0 bases, and 5 bases had no gene match. Germline CDR1 SGDLS, CDR2 YYNGEE. This CDR3 contains 16 residues. The CDR3 DNA is TGTGCCAGCAGCGTAGGACTAGCGGGAAACCGAGAGACCCAGTACTTC. This sequence encodes CASSVGLAGNRETQYF.

The V call is TRBV25-1, the J call TRBJ1-5; no clear D. Trimming cost V 2 bases and J 7 bases, with 12 bases left between them. The CDR3 contains 14 residues. Per germline, CDR1 MGHDK and CDR2 SYGVNS. Here the CDR3 DNA reads TGTGCCAGCAGTGAAGCTGGGGATTCGCAGCCCCAGCATTTT. Its translation: CASSEAGDSQPQHF.

This chain joins TRBV29-1 and TRBJ1-1; D gene uncertain. Trimming pared 0 bases from V and 3 bases from J, leaving 11 bases between. The CDR3 covers 14 residues. The germline V gene has CDR1 SQVTM and CDR2 ANQGSEA. CDR3 sequence reads: CSVEESPGDTEAFF. The DNA for the CDR3 is TGCAGCGTTGAAGAATCGCCCGGGGACACTGAAGCTTTCTTT.

This clone was picked up a small number of times. The chain joins TRBV25-1 to TRBJ2-1, with D possibly TRBD1 on 6 matching bases. Per the germline V gene, CDR1 is MGHDK and CDR2 is SYGVNS. Deletions cut 0 bases from V and 8 bases from J, with 17 bases between. The CDR3 is 16 residues long. This CDR3 is CASSEYKTGSHHEQFF. The CDR3 coding sequence is TGTGCCAGCAGTGAATATAAAACAGGGTCCCACCATGAGCAGTTCTTC.

In this sample, this clone turned up a few times. At one end, the junction sequence differs from germline, possibly due to a read error. The chain joins TRBV7-2 to TRBJ2-3; D remains ambiguous. In germline, CDR1 is SGHTA, CDR2 FQGNSA. The CDR3 totals 11 residues. In DNA, the CDR3 is TGTGCCAGCAGCTTAATAGATCCGCAGTATTTT. Translated: CASSLIDPQYF.

This clone has just a few counts. The V gene is TRBV29-1, the J gene TRBJ1-2; D possibly corresponds to TRBD1 (5 bases). The CDR3 totals 13 residues. The V gene's germline CDR1 is SQVTM and CDR2 ANQGSEA. V was cut by 2 bases and J by 1 base, with 8 bases left in between. CDR3 sequence (DNA): TGCAGCGTTGAACAGGGAAATAACTATGGCTACACCTTC. Its protein product is CSVEQGNNYGYTF.

This rearrangement joins TRBV30 to TRBJ2-2, with a tentative D call TRBD1 (5 bases). This CDR3 is 12 amino acids long. V was trimmed by 5 bases and J by 9 bases, leaving 13 bases between them. The germline V gene has CDR1 GTSNPN and CDR2 SVGIG (reference sequence). In DNA, the CDR3 is TGTGCCTGGCAATCAGGGATCCGGGAGCTGTTTTTT. Translating it yields CAWQSGIRELFF.

This chain uses TRBV2 with TRBJ2-5; D is perhaps TRBD2 (6 bases). V was pared by 6 bases and J by 2 bases, with 10 bases between. The CDR3 is 13 residues long. Germline assignment: CDR1 SNHLY and CDR2 FYNNEI. Written as DNA, the CDR3 is TGTGCCAGCAGCCGGCTAGCGCAAGAGACCCAGTACTTC. Amino acids: CASSRLAQETQYF.